What follows are 3 T cell receptor beta chains derived from one specimen sequenced in a study of T cell repertoires in cytomegalovirus infection (dated by TCRdb to the late 2010s). TCRdb lists the instrument as Illumina HiSeq 1500. TCRdb applied fastp at Q25 and MiXCR to the public reads, then kept only in-frame beta chains. For every CDR3 protein sequence, its rows merge into one entry that carries the most common genes and DNA. The sample table shows under 200,000 distinct CDR3 sequences, and 15% to 20% are seen once. Around 20% of the sample comes from the top ten. Input material: CD8+ T cells from PBMCs. The receptors were gathered from a human donor in good health (CMV status not recorded). Some clones in this sample may be carry-over from other donors' samples.

This clonotype was seen more than once but under ten times. The V gene is TRBV7-8, the J gene TRBJ1-2; 12 bases align to TRBD1. After removal of 4 bases from V and 4 bases from J, the junction contained 7 bases not matched to a gene. Germline V CDR1 and CDR2: SGHVS, FQNEAQ. CDR3 length: 16 amino acids. CDR3 amino acids: CASSSPRDRGPYGYTF. The DNA of the CDR3 is TGTGCCAGCAGCTCGCCCCGGGACAGGGGGCCCTATGGCTACACCTTC.

The chain couples TRBV4-3 to TRBJ2-1, with a tentative D call TRBD2 (6 bases). V was trimmed by 5 bases and J by 7 bases, leaving 15 bases between them. The CDR3 runs to 14 residues. Germline CDR1 LGHNA, CDR2 YSLEER. CDR3 bases: TGCGCCAGCAGCAACCCGAGGAGGGCTAATGAGCAGTTCTTC. Translation: CASSNPRRANEQFF.

V and J are TRBV7-8 and TRBJ1-2; 8 nucleotides match TRBD1. V shed 5 bases, J shed 0 bases, and the junction held 14 bases outside the gene matches. Germline assignment: CDR1 SGHVS and CDR2 FQNEAQ. The CDR3 contains 18 residues. The CDR3 nucleotides are TGTGCCAGCAGCCATAAGAGGGACAGGCCCCTAGCTAACTATGGCTACACCTTC. It specifies CASSHKRDRPLANYGYTF.